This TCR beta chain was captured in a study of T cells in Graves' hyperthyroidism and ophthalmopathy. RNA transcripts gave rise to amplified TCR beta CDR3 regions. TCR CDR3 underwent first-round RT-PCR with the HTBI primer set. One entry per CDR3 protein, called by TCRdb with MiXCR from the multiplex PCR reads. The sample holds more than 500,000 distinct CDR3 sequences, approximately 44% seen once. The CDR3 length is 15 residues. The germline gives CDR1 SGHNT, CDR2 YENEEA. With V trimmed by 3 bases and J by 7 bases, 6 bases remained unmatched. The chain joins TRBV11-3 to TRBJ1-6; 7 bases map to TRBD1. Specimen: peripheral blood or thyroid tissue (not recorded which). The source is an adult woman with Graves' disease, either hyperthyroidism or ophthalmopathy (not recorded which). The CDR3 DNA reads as TGTGCCAGCAGCTTCCGGACAGGACAGAATTCACCCCTCCACTTT. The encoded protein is CASSFRTGQNSPLHF. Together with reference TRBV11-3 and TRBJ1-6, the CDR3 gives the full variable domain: EAGVVQSPRYKIIEKKQPVAFWCNPISGHNTLYWYLQNLGQGPELLIRYENEEAVDDSQLPKDRFSAERLKGVDSTLKIQPAELGDSAVYLCASSFRTGQNSPLHFGNGTRLTVT.